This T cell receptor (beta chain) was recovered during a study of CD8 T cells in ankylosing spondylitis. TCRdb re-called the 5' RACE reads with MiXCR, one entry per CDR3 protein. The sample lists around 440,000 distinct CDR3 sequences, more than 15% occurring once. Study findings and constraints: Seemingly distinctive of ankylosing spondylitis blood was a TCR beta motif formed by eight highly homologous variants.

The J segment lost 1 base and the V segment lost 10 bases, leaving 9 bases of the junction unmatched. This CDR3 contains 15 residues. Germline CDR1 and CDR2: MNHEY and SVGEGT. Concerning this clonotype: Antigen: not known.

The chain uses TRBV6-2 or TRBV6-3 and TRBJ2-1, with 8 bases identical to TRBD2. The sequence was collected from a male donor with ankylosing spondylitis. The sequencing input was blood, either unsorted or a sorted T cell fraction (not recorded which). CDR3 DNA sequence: TGTGCCACCTCCCTCGGGGGGGGGTCCTACAATGAGCAGTTCTTC. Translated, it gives CATSLGGGSYNEQFF.